This T cell receptor beta chain was found in a study of tumor-infiltrating lymphocytes in primary liver carcinoma. The researchers produced TCR beta cDNA from approximately 460 ng total RNA with a constant-region primer. Library construction for TCR beta comprised three nested multiplex PCR rounds performed with slightly modified ARM-PCR. A C-beta reverse primer and TRBV1-TRBV30 forward primers served in each of the first two PCR rounds, at about 10 cycles apiece. TCRdb reprocessed the multiplex PCR reads via MiXCR and lists one record per CDR3 protein. The data contain about 78,000 distinct CDR3 sequences, about two thirds of them singletons. Investigators took RNA and DNA out together from 20-30 mg of unsorted bulk tissue. This CDR3 comprises 14 residues. Per the germline V gene, CDR1 is MNHEY and CDR2 is SVGEGT. V was clipped by 6 bases and J by 1 base, with 10 bases between them.

J is TRBJ2-1 and V is TRBV6-2 or TRBV6-3; no clear D. Sample: liver tumor tissue from sampling region 4. Sample subset: tumor region T4, right-lateral pole. The clonotype was recovered from a woman aged 55-70 years with primary liver carcinoma and hepatitis B virus infection. DNA of the CDR3: TGTGCCAGCAGGGCTAGTGGTTCCTACAATGAGCAGTTCTTC. Translating it yields CASRASGSYNEQFF.